This T cell receptor (beta chain) derives from a study of long-term antiretroviral therapy in people with HIV. Study-level results: Investigators report no available data on ART adherence, viral resistance or therapy changes. Gathering of blood took place between the mid-2000s and the late 2010s, possibly under older ART regimens. Post-treatment diversity went higher with ART but stayed below transplant donor controls.

There were no participants with HIV treated outside the United States. At survey level, the immunoSEQ assay was run in its v3.0 version. The table came from immunoSEQ multiplex PCR; TCRdb's copy has only in-frame clones and leaves some out. The sample lists around 20,000 clones, roughly 84% occurring once. V was shortened by 4 bases and J by 8 bases, with 18 bases between the two germline ends. CDR1 and CDR2 from the germline V gene are SGHRS and YFSETQ. This CDR3 is 14 amino acids long. Turning to this clone: Its specificity is not known.

The origin of this receptor is a man aged 18 to 35 with HIV. The sample in question was unsorted PBMCs, obtained 0.2 years before starting antiretroviral therapy. The rearrangement joins TRBV5-1 to TRBJ1-2; a possible D gene is TRBD1 (5 bases). The CDR3 sequence: CASSPRDPGEGYTF. CDR3 nucleotide sequence: TGCGCCAGCAGCCCTAGGGACCCCGGGGAAGGCTACACCTTC.